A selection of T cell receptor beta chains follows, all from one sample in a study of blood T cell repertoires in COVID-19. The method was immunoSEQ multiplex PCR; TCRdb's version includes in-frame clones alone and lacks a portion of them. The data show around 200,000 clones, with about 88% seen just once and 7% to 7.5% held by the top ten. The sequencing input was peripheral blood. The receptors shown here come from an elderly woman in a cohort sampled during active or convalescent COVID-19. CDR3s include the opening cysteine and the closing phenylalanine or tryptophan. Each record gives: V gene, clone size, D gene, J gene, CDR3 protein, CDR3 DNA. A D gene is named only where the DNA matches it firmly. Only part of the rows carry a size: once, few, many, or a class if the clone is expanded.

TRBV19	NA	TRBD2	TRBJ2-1	CASSPTSTQFPFF	TGTGCCAGTAGTCCGACTAGCACCCAATTCCCGTTCTTC
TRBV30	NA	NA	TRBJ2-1	CAWSPGLENEQFF	TGTGCCTGGAGTCCGGGACTTGAGAATGAGCAGTTCTTC
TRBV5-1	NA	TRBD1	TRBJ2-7	CASSPGGTGNSYEQYF	TGCGCCAGCAGCCCTGGTGGGACAGGGAACTCCTACGAGCAGTACTTC
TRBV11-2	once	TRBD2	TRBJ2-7	CASMKLAGFYEQYF	TGTGCCAGCATGAAACTAGCGGGTTTCTACGAGCAGTACTTC
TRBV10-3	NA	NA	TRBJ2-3	CAISEGSSPDTQYF	TGTGCCATCAGTGAGGGCTCTAGCCCAGATACGCAGTATTTT
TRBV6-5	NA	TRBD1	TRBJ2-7	CASSRIRTLADREYF	TGTGCCAGCAGCCGAATTAGGACCTTAGCCGACAGGGAGTACTTC
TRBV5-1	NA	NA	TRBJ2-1	CASSLAGGLVALSNEQFF	TGCGCCAGCAGCTTGGCCGGAGGGCTGGTCGCCTTGAGCAATGAGCAGTTCTTC
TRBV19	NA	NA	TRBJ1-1	CASSIDRDTEAFF	TGTGCCAGTAGTATCGACCGGGACACTGAAGCTTTCTTT
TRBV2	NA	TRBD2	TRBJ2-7	CASRVSGANSYEQYF	TGTGCCAGCAGGGTAAGCGGGGCGAACTCCTACGAGCAGTACTTC
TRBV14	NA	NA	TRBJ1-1	CASSQIQGKAFF	TGTGCCAGCAGCCAAATACAGGGAAAAGCTTTCTTT
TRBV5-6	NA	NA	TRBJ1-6	CASSLGNFYNSPLHF	TGTGCCAGCAGCTTGGGTAACTTTTATAATTCACCCCTCCACTTT
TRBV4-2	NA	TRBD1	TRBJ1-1	CASSRGRTGYIEAFF	TGTGCCAGCAGCCGTGGTCGGACAGGGTACATTGAAGCTTTCTTT
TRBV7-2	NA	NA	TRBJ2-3	CASSWFSSTDTQYF	TGTGCCAGCAGCTGGTTCAGTAGCACAGATACGCAGTATTTT
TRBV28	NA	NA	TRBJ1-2	CASSLTGYGYTF	TGTGCCAGCAGTTTAACAGGGTATGGCTACACCTTC
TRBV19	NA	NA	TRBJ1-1	CASRLTGKAFF	TGTGCCAGTAGGCTGACTGGAAAAGCTTTCTTT
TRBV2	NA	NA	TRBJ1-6	CASSEDRGNNSPLHF	TGTGCCAGCAGTGAAGACCGAGGGAATAATTCACCCCTCCACTTT
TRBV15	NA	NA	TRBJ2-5	CATSRGGTLQETQYF	TGTGCCACCAGCAGAGGGGGGACACTCCAAGAGACCCAGTACTTC
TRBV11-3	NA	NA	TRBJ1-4	CASSLRGEKLFF	TGTGCCAGCAGCTTAAGAGGCGAAAAACTGTTTTTT
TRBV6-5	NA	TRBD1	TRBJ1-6	CATRDSQNSPLHF	TGTGCCACCCGGGACAGCCAAAATTCACCCCTCCACTTT
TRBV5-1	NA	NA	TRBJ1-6	CASSLEGEIRTRNSPLHF	TGCGCCAGCAGCTTGGAGGGGGAGATTCGCACGAGGAATTCACCCCTCCACTTT
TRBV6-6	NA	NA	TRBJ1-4	CASSKTGDREKLFF	TGTGCCAGCAGCAAGACAGGAGACCGAGAAAAACTGTTTTTT
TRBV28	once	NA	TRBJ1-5	CASRGGRVNQPQHF	TGTGCCAGCAGAGGGGGAAGGGTCAATCAGCCCCAGCATTTT
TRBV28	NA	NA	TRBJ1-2	CASSLVRGSGGYTF	TGTGCCAGCAGTTTAGTCAGGGGATCCGGAGGCTACACCTTC
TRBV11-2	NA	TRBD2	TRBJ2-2	CASRETGPRGTGELFF	TGTGCCAGCAGGGAAACCGGGCCGCGGGGGACCGGGGAGCTGTTTTTT
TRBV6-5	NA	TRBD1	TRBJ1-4	CASSSTGGDEKLFF	TGTGCCAGCAGTTCGACAGGGGGCGATGAAAAACTGTTTTTT
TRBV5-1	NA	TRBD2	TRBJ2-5	CASSLRVAGVQETQYF	TGCGCCAGCAGCTTGCGGGTAGCGGGGGTCCAAGAGACCCAGTACTTC
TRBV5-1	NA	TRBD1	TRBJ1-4	CASSFGDRSTNEKLFF	TGCGCCAGCAGCTTTGGGGACAGATCAACTAATGAAAAACTGTTTTTT
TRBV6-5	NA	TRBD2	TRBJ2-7	CASSKLAGGSYEQYF	TGTGCCAGCAGTAAGCTAGCGGGGGGGTCCTACGAGCAGTACTTC
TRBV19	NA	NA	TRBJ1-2	CASSIDQSGYTF	TGTGCCAGTAGTATAGATCAGTCTGGCTACACCTTC
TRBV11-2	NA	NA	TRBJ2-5	CASSWVGGGETQYF	TGTGCCAGCAGCTGGGTCGGCGGTGGGGAGACCCAGTACTTC
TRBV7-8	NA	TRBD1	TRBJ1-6	CASSLDRGGSPLHF	TGTGCCAGCAGCTTAGACAGGGGAGGATCACCCCTCCACTTT
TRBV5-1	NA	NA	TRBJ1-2	CASSLGQFNYGYTF	TGCGCCAGCAGCTTGGGACAGTTTAACTATGGCTACACCTTC
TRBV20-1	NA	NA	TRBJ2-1	CSARDELVQFF	TGCAGTGCTAGAGATGAGTTAGTGCAGTTCTTC
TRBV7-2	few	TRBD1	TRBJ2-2	CASSLPGTAQTGELFF	TGTGCCAGCAGCCTCCCCGGGACAGCACAGACCGGGGAGCTGTTTTTT
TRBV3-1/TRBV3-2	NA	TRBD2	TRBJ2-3	CASSPYGGRAKTDTQYF	TGTGCCAGCAGCCCCTATGGGGGGAGGGCGAAGACAGATACGCAGTATTTT
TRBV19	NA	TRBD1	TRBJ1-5	CASSTTGSNQPQHF	TGTGCCAGTAGTACGACAGGGAGCAATCAGCCCCAGCATTTT
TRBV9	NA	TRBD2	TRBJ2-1	CASSLLAGEVYEQFF	TGTGCCAGCAGCTTACTAGCGGGAGAGGTATATGAGCAGTTCTTC
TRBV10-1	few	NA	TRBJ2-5	CASSEPGETQYF	TGCGCCAGCAGTGAGCCCGGGGAGACCCAGTACTTC
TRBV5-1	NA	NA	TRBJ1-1	CASSLAVSSEAFF	TGCGCCAGCAGCTTGGCCGTGAGTTCTGAAGCTTTCTTT
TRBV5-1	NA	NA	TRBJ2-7	CASSRDNSEEQYF	TGCGCCAGCAGCCGGGACAACTCTGAGGAGCAGTACTTC
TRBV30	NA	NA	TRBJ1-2	CAWSVGQSIYGYTF	TGTGCCTGGAGTGTAGGACAGTCGATCTATGGCTACACCTTC
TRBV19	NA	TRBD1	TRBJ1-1	CASSITGVGNTEAFF	TGTGCCAGTAGTATTACAGGGGTCGGGAACACTGAAGCTTTCTTT
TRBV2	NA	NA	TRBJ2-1	CASSPTPGQSSYNEQFF	TGTGCCAGCAGTCCTACCCCCGGACAAAGCTCCTACAATGAGCAGTTCTTC
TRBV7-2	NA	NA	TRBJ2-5	CASSFRSEETQYF	TGTGCCAGCAGCTTCCGTAGCGAGGAGACCCAGTACTTC